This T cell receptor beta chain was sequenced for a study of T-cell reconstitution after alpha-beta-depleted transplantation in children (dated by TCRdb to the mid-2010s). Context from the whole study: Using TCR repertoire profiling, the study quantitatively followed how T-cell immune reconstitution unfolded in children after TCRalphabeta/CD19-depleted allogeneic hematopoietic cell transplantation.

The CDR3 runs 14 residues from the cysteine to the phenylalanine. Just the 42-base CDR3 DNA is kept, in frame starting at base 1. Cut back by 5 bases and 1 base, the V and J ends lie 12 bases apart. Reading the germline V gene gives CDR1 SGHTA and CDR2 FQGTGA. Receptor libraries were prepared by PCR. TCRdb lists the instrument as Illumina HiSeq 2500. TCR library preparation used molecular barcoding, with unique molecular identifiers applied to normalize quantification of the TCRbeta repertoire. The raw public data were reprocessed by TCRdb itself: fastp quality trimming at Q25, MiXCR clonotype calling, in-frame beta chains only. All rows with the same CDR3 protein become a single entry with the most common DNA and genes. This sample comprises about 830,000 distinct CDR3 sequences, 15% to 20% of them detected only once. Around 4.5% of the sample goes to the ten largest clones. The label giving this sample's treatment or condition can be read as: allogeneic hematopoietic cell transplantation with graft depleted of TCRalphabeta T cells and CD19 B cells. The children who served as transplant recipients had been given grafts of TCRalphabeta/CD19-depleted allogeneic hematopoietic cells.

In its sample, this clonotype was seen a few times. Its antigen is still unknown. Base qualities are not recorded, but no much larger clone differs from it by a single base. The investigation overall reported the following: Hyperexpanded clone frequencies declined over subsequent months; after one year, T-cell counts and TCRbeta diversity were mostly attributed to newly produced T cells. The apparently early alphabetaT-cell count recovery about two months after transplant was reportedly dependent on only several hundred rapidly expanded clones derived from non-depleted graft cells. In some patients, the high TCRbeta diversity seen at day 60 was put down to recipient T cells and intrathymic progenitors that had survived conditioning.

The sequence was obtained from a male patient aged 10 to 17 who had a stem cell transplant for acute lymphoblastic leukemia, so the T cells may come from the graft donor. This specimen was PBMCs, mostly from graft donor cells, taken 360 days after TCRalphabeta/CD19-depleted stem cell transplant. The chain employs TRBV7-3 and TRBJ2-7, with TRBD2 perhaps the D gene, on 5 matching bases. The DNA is TGTGCCAGCAGCCCTGCCGGGGATTCCTACGAGCAGTACTTC. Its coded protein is CASSPAGDSYEQYF.